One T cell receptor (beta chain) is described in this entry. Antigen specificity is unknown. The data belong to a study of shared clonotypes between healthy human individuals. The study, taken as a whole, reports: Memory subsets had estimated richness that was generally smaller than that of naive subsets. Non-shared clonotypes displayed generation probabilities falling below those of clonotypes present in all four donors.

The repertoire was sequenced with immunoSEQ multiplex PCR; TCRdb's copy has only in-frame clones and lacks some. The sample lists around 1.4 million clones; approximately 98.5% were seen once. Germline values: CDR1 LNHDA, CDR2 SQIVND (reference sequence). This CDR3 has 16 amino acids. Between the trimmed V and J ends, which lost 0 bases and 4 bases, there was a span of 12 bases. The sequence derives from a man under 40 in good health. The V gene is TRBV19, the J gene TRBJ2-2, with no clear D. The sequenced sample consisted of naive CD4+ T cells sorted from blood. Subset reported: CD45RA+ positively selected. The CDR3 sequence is CASSIEVNRFTGELFF. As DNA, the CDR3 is TGTGCCAGTAGTATAGAAGTTAATAGGTTCACCGGGGAGCTGTTTTTT.